This T cell receptor (beta chain) was sequenced during a study of blood T cell repertoires in COVID-19. Looking at the study overall: Material from acute and convalescent COVID-19 was sourced from the United States, Italy and Spain. PBMCs, B-cell-depleted T cells, or T cells provided the cDNA or gDNA that made up the material.

As for this clone: Germline and junction disagree at one end, which may indicate a read error.

Participants were placed into cohorts based on the clinical history they reported. As handled by the study authors: Amplification of reference gene primers was used by the study to estimate nucleated cell counts. Measured with immunoSEQ multiplex PCR; TCRdb has only the in-frame clones, and not every one. D and trimming come from the DNA, and the V and J calls and clone size come from that table. The sample consists of roughly 150,000 clones, roughly 83% of them appearing once. CDR3 size: 17 residues. Germline V lookup: CDR1 MGHRA, CDR2 YSYEKL. The chain joins TRBV4-1 to TRBJ2-3; the match to TRBD2 covers 8 bases. Sequenced material: PBMCs or T cells enriched from blood (not recorded which). This clonotype was obtained from a man aged 65 to 85 who had been exposed to COVID-19. The DNA of the CDR3 is TGCGCCAGCAACCAACTATTCGGGGGGGCCGGCACAGATACGCAGTATTTT. It translates to CASNQLFGGAGTDTQYF.